This TCR beta chain stems from a study of T cells after yellow fever vaccination. Findings and limits, study-wide: A faster peak, day 5 versus 15, was reached by the weaker secondary response.

Trimming took off 1 base at V and 3 bases at J, with 8 bases between the two ends. CDR1 is KGHDR and CDR2 is SFDVKD in the germline V gene. This CDR3 is 14 amino acids long. Each CDR3 protein gets one entry after TCRdb re-called the 5' RACE reads with MiXCR. The repertoire has about 99,000 distinct CDR3 sequences, 5.8% of them found once; the top ten carry about 41%. Remarks on this clonotype: Its antigen is not known.

Specimen: CD8+ T cells sorted from PBMCs, collected 10 days after the yellow fever booster vaccination. The sequence was collected from a man younger than 30 who received the YFV17D yellow fever vaccine. The chain has TRBV24-1 and TRBJ1-2; the D is unclear. CDR3 amino acids: CATSDLRQDYGYTF. The CDR3 DNA reads TGTGCCACCAGTGATTTACGGCAAGACTATGGCTACACCTTC.